This T cell receptor beta chain is from a study of shared clonotypes between healthy human individuals. As for the study in general: The study enrolled two women and a few men aged 18 to 49. Three plates were used per donor for CD4 naive, three for CD4 memory, two for CD8 naive and one for CD8 memory.

200 to 250 ng DNA, 30,000 or so T cell genomes, went into each sorted-subset replicate PCR. Data came from immunoSEQ multiplex PCR; TCRdb stores just in-frame clones and leaves some out. The sample yields approximately 120,000 clones, roughly 70% seen once. Each of the donors was a healthy adult who was HIV-negative and had not had a recent acute infection or vaccination. V was pared by 0 bases and J by 8 bases, with 6 bases of the junction left unmatched. The germline V gene has CDR1 SGHDT and CDR2 YYEEEE. This CDR3 is 15 amino acids long. The V and J genes are TRBV5-6 and TRBJ2-1; 9 positions agree with TRBD2. The sequenced material came from memory CD8+ T cells sorted from blood. Subset reported: CD45RO+ cells pooled with CCR7-negative TemRA cells. The receptor was derived from a woman aged 25 to 39 in good health. The CDR3 is CASSLGVTSGDEQFF. The DNA for the CDR3 is TGTGCCAGCAGCTTGGGTGTGACTAGCGGCGATGAGCAGTTCTTC.